What follows are 30 T cell receptor beta chains derived from one specimen sequenced in a study of blood T cells in healthy people across ages. Sample-barcoded 5' priming and a J-beta primer mix drove a second PCR of roughly 7 to 11 cycles. In TCRdb, the 5' RACE reads were re-called with MiXCR into one record per CDR3 protein. Of hundreds of thousands of distinct CDR3 sequences in the sample, roughly 60% are singletons; the top ten hold 25% to 35%. Sequenced sample: blood. The receptors were gathered from a man aged 25 to 40 in good health.

This chain joins TRBV21-1 and TRBJ1-1. TRBV21-1 is designated a pseudogene. The CDR3 length is 13 residues. The CDR3 DNA is TGTGCCAGCAGCGATACCCTCCCCTGGACCGCTTTCTTT. Translation: CASSDTLPWTAFF.

This sequence joins TRBV4-3 and TRBJ2-2; D may be TRBD2 (6 bases). The CDR3 extends over 15 amino acids. The germline V gene has CDR1 LGHNA and CDR2 YSLEER. The V and J ends lost 3 bases and 4 bases respectively, with 12 bases between them. CDR3 in amino acids: CASSQGLTVTGELFF. The CDR3 nucleotides are TGCGCCAGCAGCCAGGGACTTACTGTCACCGGGGAGCTGTTTTTT.

This rearrangement joins TRBV6-5 to TRBJ2-7; 8 bases line up with TRBD1. Germline CDR1 and CDR2: MNHEY and SVGAGI. CDR3 length: 12 residues. After removal of 6 bases from V and 7 bases from J, the junction contained 5 bases not matched to a gene. CDR3: CASRRTGKEQYF. The CDR3 nucleotides are TGTGCCAGCAGGCGGACAGGGAAAGAGCAGTACTTC.

The chain is built from TRBV20-1 and TRBJ1-2; D is unresolved. Germline loops: CDR1 DFQATT, CDR2 SNEGSKA (reference sequence). The CDR3 length is 9 residues. Trimming removed 7 bases from V and 8 bases from J, with 8 bases in between. CDR3 in DNA: TGCAGTGGGGGTGGGGGCTACACCTTC. It codes for CSGGGGYTF.

The chain carries TRBV4-3 and TRBJ2-1, with D hard to call. This CDR3 region has 15 residues. V was shortened by 4 bases and J by 0 bases, with 10 bases between the two germline ends. CDR1 is LGHNA, CDR2 YSLEER, per germline. CDR3 residues: CASSREENSYNEQFF. CDR3 nucleotides: TGCGCCAGCAGCCGAGAGGAGAACTCCTACAATGAGCAGTTCTTC.

The chain recombines TRBV7-2 with TRBJ2-4; D possibly corresponds to TRBD2 (6 bases). The germline CDR1 and CDR2 sequences are SGHTA and FQGNSA. The CDR3 covers 11 residues. V lost 5 bases to trimming and J lost 13 bases, with 12 bases between them. DNA for the CDR3: TGTGCCAGCAGCCCGAATCGGGAGCAGTACTTC. Amino acids: CASSPNREQYF.

A few counts support this clonotype. The chain couples TRBV4-3 to TRBJ2-5, with D perhaps matching TRBD2 (6 bases). Germline values: CDR1 LGHNA, CDR2 YSLEER. The CDR3 contains 14 residues. V was trimmed by 4 bases and J by 2 bases, leaving 11 bases between them. In DNA form, the CDR3 reads TGCGCCAGCAGCCGAAAACGGGGGCAAGAGACCCAGTACTTC. This gives the protein CASSRKRGQETQYF.

This clonotype was seen just once. The chain joins TRBV20-1 to TRBJ2-1, with TRBD1 matching 8 bases. The CDR3 is 14 residues long. Germline CDR1 DFQATT, CDR2 SNEGSKA (reference sequence). With V trimmed by 5 bases and J by 6 bases, 9 bases remained unmatched. The CDR3 region is CSAGPGQDVNEQFF. The CDR3 bases are TGCAGTGCTGGTCCGGGACAGGATGTCAATGAGCAGTTCTTC.

This chain joins TRBV3-1 and TRBJ1-2; D unclear. V lost 1 base, J lost 7 bases, and 10 bases lay in between. Germline values: CDR1 LGHDT, CDR2 YNNKEL (reference sequence). The CDR3 contains 13 residues. The DNA for the CDR3 is TGTGCCAGCAGCCAAGCTCAAACCCCTGGCTACACCTTC. Translating gives CASSQAQTPGYTF.

CDR3: CASSRTSGRDIQYF. CDR3 in DNA: TGTGCCAGCAGCAGAACTAGCGGGCGGGACATTCAGTACTTC. This sequence joins TRBV13 and TRBJ2-4; 9 bases line up with TRBD2. The germline V gene encodes CDR1 PRHDT and CDR2 FYEKMQ (reference sequence). V lost 5 bases and J lost 8; bases outside the gene matches: 7. The CDR3 contains 14 residues.

The gene calls are TRBV7-2 and TRBJ1-2; the D is unclear. The CDR3 loop spans 15 amino acids. The V and J ends lost 5 bases and 3 bases respectively, with 16 bases between them. Germline V lookup: CDR1 SGHTA, CDR2 FQGNSA. The CDR3 is CASSPRPGRDYGYTF. The CDR3 bases are TGTGCCAGCAGCCCACGTCCGGGTCGGGACTATGGCTACACCTTC.

This clonotype was found a few times. V is TRBV6-2 or TRBV6-3 and J is TRBJ2-1; TRBD2 might be the D (6 bases). Trimming cost V 7 bases and J 3 bases, with 22 bases left between them. From germline, CDR1 is MNHEY and CDR2 SVGEGT. This CDR3 is built from 17 residues. The DNA for the CDR3 is TGTGCCAGCACCCAAAGGGGAGCGGGTAACTTCTACAATGAGCAGTTCTTC. It specifies CASTQRGAGNFYNEQFF.

This clonotype was seen a handful of times. This rearrangement joins TRBV4-3 to TRBJ2-1; D is uncertain. CDR1 and CDR2 from the germline V gene are LGHNA and YSLEER. This CDR3 is built from 13 residues. The ends were cut back, 0 bases at V and 9 bases at J, with 9 bases in the middle. As DNA, the CDR3 is TGCGCCAGCAGCCAAGAATTGTGGGCTGAGCAGTTCTTC. Its protein is CASSQELWAEQFF.

CDR3 residues: CASGFGTGLNTEAFF. The CDR3 DNA is TGTGCTAGTGGTTTCGGGACAGGGTTGAACACTGAAGCTTTCTTT. The chain joins TRBV12-5 to TRBJ1-1; TRBD1 matches at 9 bases. The CDR3 contains 15 residues. Germline V gene data show CDR1 as LGHNT and CDR2 as FRNRAP. Trimming cost V 3 bases and J 0 bases; bases outside gene matches: 2.

The J gene is TRBJ2-1, the V gene TRBV6-2 or TRBV6-3; 7 bases match TRBD2. The J call may be in error: the DNA end matches TRBJ2-7 better. This CDR3 is built from 16 residues. The germline V gene encodes CDR1 MNHEY and CDR2 SVGEGT. This CDR3 reads CASSGWTRGDNNEQYF. The DNA of the CDR3 is TGTGCCAGCAGTGGGTGGACTAGAGGGGATAACAATGAGCAGTACTTC.

The CDR3 DNA reads as TGTGCCAGCAGTTTTCCTCAACGCTCTGGGGCCAACGTCCTGACTTTC. The encoded protein is CASSFPQRSGANVLTF. This sequence joins TRBV6-2 or TRBV6-3 and TRBJ2-6; no clear D. The CDR3 has 16 residues. The germline V and J ends were trimmed by 4 bases and 0 bases, with 10 bases remaining between them. Germline values: CDR1 MNHEY, CDR2 SVGEGT.

This clonotype was seen a few times. This chain links TRBV4-3 with TRBJ2-1, with D uncertain. V gave up 2 bases and J gave up 7 bases, with 15 bases separating them. CDR3 length: 15 residues. Germline CDR1 and CDR2: LGHNA and YSLEER. CDR3 sequence reads: CASSQYDGPGNEQFF. The CDR3 DNA reads as TGCGCCAGCAGCCAATACGACGGCCCCGGGAATGAGCAGTTCTTC.

The chain links TRBV27 to TRBJ1-2, with TRBD1 as a possible D gene (6 bases). From germline, CDR1 is MNHEY and CDR2 SMNVEV (reference sequence). This CDR3 has 14 residues. Trimming shortened V by 6 bases and J by 5 bases, and 16 bases separated the two germline ends. The CDR3 region is CASRPGQGGYGYTF. As DNA, the CDR3 is TGTGCCAGCAGGCCGGGACAAGGAGGTTATGGCTACACCTTC.

The table lists this clonotype with a few counts. The chain recombines TRBV12-3 or TRBV12-4 with TRBJ2-5, with 7 bases matching TRBD1. V shed 5 bases, J shed 1 base, and the junction held 13 bases outside the gene matches. The CDR3 is 17 residues long. The CDR3, as DNA: TGTGCCAGCAGTCAACTAAGACAGGGCGTCCCCCAAGAGACCCAGTACTTC. This translates into CASSQLRQGVPQETQYF.

This chain uses TRBV6-2 or TRBV6-3 with TRBJ2-5, with D maybe TRBD1 (6 bases). The CDR3 consists of 15 residues. The V and J ends lost 3 bases and 1 base respectively, with 12 bases between them. CDR1 and CDR2 (germline): MNHEY, SVGEGT. CDR3 coding DNA: TGTGCCAGCAGTTATATACAGGGAGTCCAAGAGACCCAGTACTTC. Translation gives CASSYIQGVQETQYF.

The V and J genes are TRBV9 and TRBJ2-5; tentative D call: TRBD2 (6 bases). Germline V gene data show CDR1 as SGDLS and CDR2 as YYNGEE. V lost 0 bases and J lost 5, with 11 bases in between. This CDR3 is built from 14 residues. The CDR3 sequence is CASSVVAGSETQYF. The CDR3 DNA follows: TGTGCCAGCAGCGTAGTTGCGGGGAGCGAGACCCAGTACTTC.

The J gene is TRBJ2-1, the V gene TRBV29-1, with 8 bases aligning to TRBD2. This CDR3 region has 13 residues. Unmatched junction bases numbered 7, after V lost 7 bases and J lost 5 bases. Germline CDR1 reads SQVTM; CDR2 reads ANQGSEA. CDR3 DNA: TGCAGCGGTACGGGGGGGGCTAACAATGAGCAGTTCTTC. Translation gives CSGTGGANNEQFF.

This rearrangement joins TRBV29-1 to TRBJ2-1, with D perhaps TRBD1 (5 bases). There are 15 residues in the CDR3. Germline V gene data show CDR1 as SQVTM and CDR2 as ANQGSEA. V lost 6 bases and J lost 7, with 22 bases in between. The CDR3 loop reads CSVDRDRVVWNEQFF. The CDR3 nucleotides are TGCAGCGTAGATAGAGACAGAGTTGTGTGGAATGAGCAGTTCTTC.

CDR3 sequence (DNA): TGTGCCAGCAGCTTAGCCAATAAAGAGACCCAGTACTTC. Translated, it gives CASSLANKETQYF. The chain recombines TRBV7-8 with TRBJ2-5; D remains ambiguous. CDR1 is SGHVS and CDR2 is FQNEAQ in the germline V gene. The CDR3 has 13 amino acids. V was trimmed by 0 bases and J by 3 bases, leaving 5 bases between them. The complete variable domain, with remaining parts taken from reference TRBV7-8 and TRBJ2-5, reads GAGVSQSPRYKVAKRGQDVALRCDPISGHVSLFWYQQALGQGPEFLTYFQNEAQLDKSGLPSDRFFAERPEGSVSTLKIQRTQQEDSAVYLCASSLANKETQYFGPGTRLLVL.

This clonotype was observed a handful of times. CDR3 bases: TGCAGCGTTGAAGAACCCAGGGGTGGGGAGCTGTTTTTT. It is translated as CSVEEPRGGELFF. V usage is TRBV29-1 and J usage is TRBJ2-2; possible D gene TRBD1, 6 bases. The CDR3 runs 13 residues. Germline lookup yields CDR1 SQVTM and CDR2 ANQGSEA. V was pared by 0 bases and J by 8 bases, with 10 bases between.

The J gene is TRBJ2-1, the V gene TRBV28; 9 nucleotides match TRBD2. Germline V CDR1 and CDR2: MDHEN, SYDVKM. The CDR3 runs 15 residues. V gave up 3 bases and J gave up 4 bases; unmatched junction bases: 4. In DNA, the CDR3 is TGTGCCAGCAGTTTGATGAGCGGGGGGTACAATGAGCAGTTCTTC. This codes for CASSLMSGGYNEQFF.

In its sample, this clonotype was seen once. The V gene is TRBV6-2 or TRBV6-3, the J gene TRBJ2-5; the D gene is possibly TRBD2 (6 bases). The J call may be mistaken, given a closer DNA end match to TRBJ2-7. CDR1 is MNHEY and CDR2 is SVGEGT in the germline V gene. The CDR3 is 14 residues long. This chain's CDR3 is CASSYDRGVIEQYF. Written as DNA, the CDR3 is TGTGCCAGCAGTTACGACCGCGGGGTGATCGAGCAGTACTTC.

This chain links TRBV5-6 with TRBJ2-7; D ambiguous. From germline, CDR1 is SGHDT and CDR2 YYEEEE. The V end lost 0 bases, the J end lost 2 bases, and 15 bases lay between the germline ends. This CDR3 is 16 amino acids long. In DNA form, the CDR3 reads TGTGCCAGCAGCTTGGAAATGGGCTTGAAGACCTACGAGCAGTACTTC. It specifies CASSLEMGLKTYEQYF.

The rearrangement uses TRBV29-1 and TRBJ1-2; weak D call: TRBD1 (5 bases). Per the germline V gene, CDR1 is SQVTM and CDR2 is ANQGSEA. Between the trimmed V and J ends, which lost 0 bases and 8 bases, there was a span of 22 bases. The CDR3 has 16 residues. CDR3 nucleotide sequence: TGCAGCGTTGAAGATCCCCTGAGGGGCAAGTCGCGGGGCTACACCTTC. Its protein product is CSVEDPLRGKSRGYTF.

A note on this clonotype: At one boundary the junction diverges from the germline segment, which might be a read error. V and J are TRBV7-3 and TRBJ2-3, with 7 bases matching TRBD2. The germline gives CDR1 SGHTA, CDR2 FQGTGA. The CDR3 runs 16 residues. The CDR3 coding sequence is TGTGCCAGCAGCCGTTATGGTGGCGGGAGCACAGATATGCAGTATTTT. Its protein product is CASSRYGGGSTDMQYF. The variable domain in full, with the rest retrieved from reference TRBV7-3 and TRBJ2-3, is GAGVSQTPSNKVTEKGKYVELRCDPISGHTALYWYRQSLGQGPEFLIYFQGTGAADDSGLPNDRFFAVRPEGSVSTLKIQRTERGDSAVYLCASSRYGGGSTDMQYFGPGTRLTVL.